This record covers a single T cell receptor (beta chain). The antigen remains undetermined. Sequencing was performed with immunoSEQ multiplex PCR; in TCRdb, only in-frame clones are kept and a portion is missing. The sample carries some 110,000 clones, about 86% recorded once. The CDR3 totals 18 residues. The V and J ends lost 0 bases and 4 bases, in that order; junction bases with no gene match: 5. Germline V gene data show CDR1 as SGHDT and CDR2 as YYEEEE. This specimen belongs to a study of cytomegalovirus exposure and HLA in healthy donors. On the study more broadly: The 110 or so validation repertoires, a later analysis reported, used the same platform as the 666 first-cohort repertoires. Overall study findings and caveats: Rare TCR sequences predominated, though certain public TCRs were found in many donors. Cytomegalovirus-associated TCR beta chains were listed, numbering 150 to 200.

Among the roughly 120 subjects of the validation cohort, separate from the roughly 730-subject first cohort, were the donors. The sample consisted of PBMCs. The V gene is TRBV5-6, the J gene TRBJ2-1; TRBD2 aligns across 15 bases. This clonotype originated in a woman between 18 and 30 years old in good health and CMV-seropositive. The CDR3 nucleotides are TGTGCCAGCAGCTTGGAGGGGACTAGCGGGAGGACATACAATGAGCAGTTCTTC. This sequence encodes CASSLEGTSGRTYNEQFF. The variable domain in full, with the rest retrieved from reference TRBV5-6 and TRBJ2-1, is DAGVTQSPTHLIKTRGQQVTLRCSPKSGHDTVSWYQQALGQGPQFIFQYYEEEERQRGNFPDRFSGHQFPNYSSELNVNALLLGDSALYLCASSLEGTSGRTYNEQFFGPGTRLTVL.